These T cell receptor beta chains were read from a single sample in a study of beta chain features in type 1 diabetes. Repertoires were generated with immunoSEQ multiplex PCR, while TCRdb's copy carries only in-frame clones and drops some. The sample yields some 23,000 clones, about 71% seen once. The sequenced sample was stem cell memory CD4+ T cells from blood. The origin of the receptors is a middle-aged woman with type 1 diabetes. Each CDR3 is given with its conserved first and last residue. A D gene is named only where the DNA matches it firmly. Size is stated for part of the rows, as once, few or many counts, or as a class when the clone is expanded.

V gene	clone size	D gene	J gene	CDR3 protein	CDR3 DNA
TRBV4-1	-	TRBD1	TRBJ2-4	CASSQDRGQRNGAKNIQYF	TGCGCCAGCAGCCAAGACAGGGGGCAGCGGAACGGGGCCAAAAACATTCAGTACTTC
TRBV5-4	-	TRBD1	TRBJ2-5	CASSYRDRGRQETQYF	TGTGCCAGCAGCTACCGGGACAGGGGACGTCAAGAGACCCAGTACTTC
TRBV7-2	-	TRBD2	TRBJ2-1	CASSSPGLADREQFF	TGTGCCAGCAGCTCACCGGGACTAGCGGATCGGGAGCAGTTCTTC
TRBV5-1	-	-	TRBJ1-1	CASSLNGDTEAFF	TGCGCCAGCAGCTTGAACGGGGACACTGAAGCTTTCTTT
TRBV7-2	once	-	TRBJ1-5	CASSWAQSVQPQHF	TGTGCCAGCAGCTGGGCCCAGTCGGTTCAGCCCCAGCATTTT
TRBV5-1	once	TRBD1	TRBJ1-1	CASSWGQEVTEAFF	TGCGCCAGCAGCTGGGGACAGGAAGTCACTGAAGCTTTCTTT
TRBV28	-	-	TRBJ1-2	CASSRPPGGAGYTF	TGTGCCAGCAGTCGCCCCCCCGGAGGGGCTGGCTACACCTTC
TRBV27	-	-	TRBJ1-1	CASSPTHLGAQAFF	TGTGCCAGCAGCCCTACGCATCTTGGGGCTCAAGCTTTCTTT
TRBV28	-	TRBD1	TRBJ2-3	CASIPGQGLSTDTQYF	TGTGCCAGCATTCCCGGACAGGGACTTAGCACAGATACGCAGTATTTT
TRBV5-1	-	-	TRBJ1-2	CASSWPGNYGYTF	TGCGCCAGCAGCTGGCCGGGTAACTATGGCTACACCTTC
TRBV18	-	TRBD2	TRBJ2-1	CASSHSGTSGRAPHNEQFF	TGTGCCAGCTCACACTCCGGGACTAGCGGGAGGGCCCCCCACAATGAGCAGTTCTTC
TRBV19	-	TRBD1	TRBJ1-5	CASSIRQGSQPQHF	TGTGCCAGTAGTATTCGACAGGGGTCTCAGCCCCAGCATTTT
TRBV7-9	-	-	TRBJ2-7	CASSLASQGEQYF	TGTGCCAGCAGCTTAGCGAGCCAGGGCGAGCAGTACTTC
TRBV5-1	few	TRBD2	TRBJ2-1	CASSLGSSGYSYNEQFF	TGCGCCAGCAGCTTGGGGTCTAGCGGGTACTCCTACAATGAGCAGTTCTTC
TRBV28	-	TRBD1	TRBJ2-7	CASSPRTGAFNEQYF	TGTGCCAGCTCCCCCAGGACAGGGGCTTTCAACGAGCAGTACTTC
TRBV30	-	-	TRBJ1-3	CAWIPQGLNSGNTIYF	TGTGCCTGGATCCCCCAGGGACTGAACTCTGGAAACACCATATATTTT
TRBV29-1	-	TRBD1	TRBJ1-2	CSVEGAAGRGYGYTF	TGCAGCGTCGAGGGGGCGGCAGGCCGAGGCTATGGCTACACCTTC
TRBV4-3	-	-	TRBJ2-1	CASSRVRQGGSGEQFF	TGCGCCAGTTCCCGAGTTCGACAGGGTGGTAGCGGTGAGCAGTTCTTC
TRBV19	-	TRBD1	TRBJ1-1	CASSLDRGWNTEAFF	TGTGCCAGTAGTCTGGACAGGGGGTGGAACACTGAAGCTTTCTTT
TRBV29-1	few	TRBD2	TRBJ2-7	CSAASGGREQYF	TGCAGCGCCGCTAGCGGGGGGAGGGAGCAGTACTTC
TRBV6-5	-	-	TRBJ2-5	CASRRGETQYF	TGTGCCAGCAGAAGGGGAGAGACCCAGTACTTC
TRBV5-1	once	-	TRBJ1-2	CATSSAGNYGYTF	TGCGCCACCTCGTCCGCGGGGAACTATGGCTACACCTTC
TRBV7-2	-	-	TRBJ1-2	CASSPVSQGSYGYTF	TGTGCCAGCAGCCCGGTTTCCCAGGGAAGCTATGGCTACACCTTC
TRBV7-9	-	-	TRBJ2-7	CASSLAPQGGEQYF	TGTGCCAGCAGCTTAGCTCCCCAGGGAGGTGAGCAGTACTTC
TRBV5-6	once	TRBD1	TRBJ1-1	CASSSQGVSTEAFF	TGTGCCAGCAGCTCACAGGGGGTGAGCACTGAAGCTTTCTTT
TRBV9	-	-	TRBJ1-1	CASSPRGSMNTEAFF	TGTGCCAGCAGCCCCCGGGGTTCCATGAACACTGAAGCTTTCTTT
TRBV15	-	TRBD1	TRBJ1-5	CATSRDGQGVQPQHF	TGTGCCACCAGCAGAGATGGACAGGGAGTACAGCCCCAGCATTTT
TRBV28	-	TRBD1	TRBJ2-7	CASTPGTGSPYEQYF	TGTGCCAGCACCCCCGGGACAGGGAGCCCCTACGAGCAGTACTTC
TRBV5-1	-	-	TRBJ1-6	CASSWNQGTNNSPLHF	TGCGCCAGCAGCTGGAACCAGGGGACTAATAATTCACCCCTCCACTTT
TRBV7-6	-	-	TRBJ1-6	CASSPRNPF	TGTGCCAGCAGCCCGCGGAATCCCTTT
TRBV5-1	-	-	TRBJ2-1	CASSLETRSYNEQFF	TGCGCCAGCAGCTTGGAGACTAGGTCCTACAATGAGCAGTTCTTC
TRBV28	few	TRBD2	TRBJ2-7	CASSVAGAAYEQYF	TGTGCCAGCAGTGTAGCGGGAGCTGCCTACGAGCAGTACTTC
TRBV7-9	few	TRBD2	TRBJ2-7	CASSPPNPRVGTSGLRQYF	TGTGCCAGCAGCCCCCCAAACCCCCGGGTCGGGACTAGCGGCCTGAGGCAGTACTTC
TRBV5-1	-	TRBD1	TRBJ2-1	CASATGALGEQFF	TGCGCCAGTGCGACAGGGGCTCTAGGGGAGCAGTTCTTC
TRBV11-2	-	-	TRBJ1-1	CASRRDNWEAFF	TGTGCCAGCAGGAGGGACAATTGGGAAGCTTTCTTT
TRBV13	few	-	TRBJ1-1	CASSLSDQGTEAFF	TGTGCCAGCAGCTTATCGGACCAGGGAACTGAAGCTTTCTTT
TRBV21-1	few	-	TRBJ2-7	CASSKAPGFGYEQYF	TGTGCCAGCAGCAAAGCGCCAGGGTTTGGCTACGAGCAGTACTTC
TRBV21-1	-	-	TRBJ1-3	CASSKPTGRSGNTIYF	TGTGCCAGCAGCAAGCCGACAGGGCGCTCTGGAAACACCATATATTTT
TRBV7-2	once	TRBD1	TRBJ2-6	CASSTGQGNSGANVLTF	TGTGCCAGCAGCACGGGACAGGGGAACTCTGGGGCCAACGTCCTGACTTTC
TRBV4-1	-	-	TRBJ1-5	CASSLVGQPQHF	TGCGCCAGCAGCCTGGTCGGGCAGCCCCAGCATTTT
TRBV7-9	-	-	TRBJ1-1	CASSFETGITEAFF	TGTGCCAGCAGCTTTGAAACAGGGATCACTGAAGCTTTCTTT
TRBV4-2	-	TRBD1	TRBJ2-3	CASSPRDRGSDTQYF	TGTGCCAGCAGCCCCCGGGACAGGGGATCAGATACGCAGTATTTT
TRBV6-6	-	TRBD1	TRBJ2-7	CASSPQTGASYEQYF	TGTGCCAGCAGTCCCCAGACAGGGGCGTCCTACGAGCAGTACTTC
TRBV2	-	TRBD2	TRBJ2-3	CASSGLSGRAEDTQYF	TGTGCCAGCAGTGGGCTCAGCGGGAGGGCCGAAGATACGCAGTATTTT
TRBV11-1	-	TRBD1	TRBJ2-2	CASSSLGAGGSRELFF	TGTGCCAGCAGCTCCCTCGGGGCAGGGGGCTCCCGGGAGCTGTTTTTT
TRBV7-9	once	-	TRBJ2-7	CASSPQGGDYEQYF	TGTGCCAGCAGCCCCCAAGGGGGAGACTACGAGCAGTACTTC
TRBV11-2	-	-	TRBJ2-1	CASSLVAGYNEQFF	TGTGCCAGCAGCTTAGTGGCGGGCTACAATGAGCAGTTCTTC
TRBV7-3	-	TRBD2	TRBJ2-1	CASSFGLARNEQFF	TGTGCCAGCAGCTTCGGACTAGCGCGCAATGAGCAGTTCTTC
TRBV7-9	-	-	TRBJ1-1	CASSLRGSGTEAFF	TGTGCCAGCAGCTTAAGGGGCTCAGGGACTGAAGCTTTCTTT
TRBV7-2	-	TRBD1	TRBJ2-7	CASSQPGTGSGEQYF	TGCGCCAGCAGCCAACCCGGGACAGGGAGTGGCGAGCAGTACTTC
TRBV5-1	-	-	TRBJ2-5	CASSLAGHQETQYF	TGCGCCAGCAGCTTGGCAGGACATCAAGAGACCCAGTACTTC
TRBV7-2	-	TRBD1	TRBJ1-2	CASNPGGHDRGHGYTF	TGTGCCAGTAATCCCGGGGGCCATGACAGGGGGCATGGCTACACCTTC
TRBV9	-	-	TRBJ2-7	CASSPAGGPLYYEQYF	TGTGCCAGCAGCCCGGCTGGGGGCCCCCTCTATTACGAGCAGTACTTC